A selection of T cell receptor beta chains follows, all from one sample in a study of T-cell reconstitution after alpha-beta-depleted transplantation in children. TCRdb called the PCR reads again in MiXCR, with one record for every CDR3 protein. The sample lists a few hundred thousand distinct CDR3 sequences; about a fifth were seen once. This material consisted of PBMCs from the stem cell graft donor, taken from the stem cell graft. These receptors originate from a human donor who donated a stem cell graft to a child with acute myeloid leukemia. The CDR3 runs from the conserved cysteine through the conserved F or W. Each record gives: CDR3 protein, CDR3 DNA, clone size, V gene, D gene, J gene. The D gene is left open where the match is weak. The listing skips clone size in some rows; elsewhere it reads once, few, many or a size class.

CAISESAGLAGVPDTQYF TGTGCCATCAGTGAGTCGGCCGGACTAGCGGGAGTCCCAGATACGCAGTATTTT . TRBV10-3 TRBD2 TRBJ2-3
CSVTDPPGTYEQYF TGCAGCGTGACGGATCCACCGGGAACCTACGAGCAGTACTTC many TRBV29-1 . TRBJ2-7
CASSYPGRYTEAFF TGTGCCAGCAGTTACCCCGGACGGTACACTGAAGCTTTCTTT many TRBV6-5 . TRBJ1-1
CASSTDLEAFF TGTGCCAGCAGCACGGATCTGGAAGCTTTCTTT few TRBV7-9 . TRBJ1-1
CASSRTRSPLHF TGTGCCAGCAGTCGGACGCGTTCACCCCTCCACTTT . TRBV28 . TRBJ1-6
CASSPADRGYEQYF TGTGCCAGCAGCCCAGCCGATAGGGGCTACGAGCAGTACTTC . TRBV7-4 . TRBJ2-7
CASSQTLGTYEQYF TGTGCCAGCAGCCAAACCCTCGGAACCTACGAGCAGTACTTC . TRBV11-2 . TRBJ2-7
CASSKLAVLTDTQYF TGTGCCAGCAGCAAACTAGCGGTCCTCACAGATACGCAGTATTTT . TRBV3-1 TRBD2 TRBJ2-3
CSVGLTGASTEAFF TGCAGCGTTGGGCTGACAGGGGCGAGCACTGAAGCTTTCTTT . TRBV29-1 TRBD1 TRBJ1-1
CASSLLGGPNTGELFF TGTGCCAGCAGCTTATTGGGGGGGCCGAACACCGGGGAGCTGTTTTTT few TRBV7-3 . TRBJ2-2
CASSPFLAGGGDEQFF TGCGCCAGCAGTCCTTTCCTGGCGGGAGGTGGGGATGAGCAGTTCTTC few TRBV5-1 TRBD2 TRBJ2-1
CSASKTNVYEQYF TGCAGTGCTAGTAAGACTAATGTGTACGAGCAGTACTTC many TRBV20-1 . TRBJ2-7
CASSAVAGERDTQYF TGCGCCAGCAGTGCGGTAGCGGGAGAGAGGGATACGCAGTATTTT many TRBV10-1 TRBD2 TRBJ2-3
CSATTSGRSNEQFF TGCAGTGCTACGACTAGCGGGAGGAGCAATGAGCAGTTCTTC many TRBV20-1 TRBD2 TRBJ2-1
CASSADPSSYNEQFF TGTGCCAGCAGCGCAGACCCGAGCTCCTACAATGAGCAGTTCTTC many TRBV9 . TRBJ2-1
CASSRNWGAEQYF TGTGCCAGCAGCCGAAATTGGGGGGCCGAGCAGTACTTC few TRBV13 . TRBJ2-7
CSVVGLLDTQYF TGCAGCGTTGTGGGTCTTTTAGATACGCAGTATTTT few TRBV29-1 . TRBJ2-3
CASSQEPTGRKTQYF TGTGCCAGCAGCCAAGAACCAACAGGTCGCAAGACCCAGTACTTC . TRBV4-2 . TRBJ2-5
CATSRVQVREGEQFF TGTGCCACCAGCAGAGTGCAAGTCAGAGAGGGTGAGCAGTTCTTC . TRBV15 . TRBJ2-1
CASSLSFRGRDRETNEQFF TGCGCCAGCAGCTTGTCTTTCCGCGGGCGGGACAGGGAAACTAATGAGCAGTTCTTC . TRBV5-1 TRBD1 TRBJ2-1
CASSPGQPQETQYF TGCGCCAGCAGCCCGGGACAGCCGCAAGAGACCCAGTACTTC . TRBV5-1 TRBD1 TRBJ2-5
CASSGPQTSGIKNEQFF TGTGCCAGCAGCGGACCCCAGACTAGCGGGATTAAAAATGAGCAGTTCTTC . TRBV25-1 TRBD2 TRBJ2-1
CASSDPGQTNTGELFF TGTGCCAGCAGTGACCCGGGACAGACGAACACCGGGGAGCTGTTTTTT many TRBV25-1 TRBD1 TRBJ2-2
CSVAKLAGEYEQYF TGCAGCGTTGCCAAACTAGCGGGAGAATACGAGCAGTACTTC few TRBV29-1 TRBD2 TRBJ2-7
CASSQGQGQNEKLFF TGCGCCAGCAGCCAGGGACAGGGCCAGAATGAAAAACTGTTTTTT few TRBV5-1 TRBD1 TRBJ1-4
CASSPGQGARGSYEQYF TGTGCCAGCAGTCCTGGACAGGGGGCTAGAGGCTCCTACGAGCAGTACTTC many TRBV12-3/TRBV12-4 TRBD1 TRBJ2-7
CAIKASGPNAYEQYF TGTGCCATCAAGGCTAGCGGTCCGAACGCCTACGAGCAGTACTTC many TRBV10-3 TRBD2 TRBJ2-7
CATSDVGLAGGSNEQFF TGTGCCACCAGTGACGTCGGACTAGCGGGAGGAAGCAATGAGCAGTTCTTC . TRBV24-1 TRBD2 TRBJ2-1
CATSRDLAGTDTQYF TGTGCCACCAGCAGAGATCTAGCGGGCACAGATACGCAGTATTTT few TRBV15 TRBD2 TRBJ2-3
CSARGTGADLNSNQPQHF TGCAGTGCTAGGGGGACAGGGGCTGATCTTAATAGCAATCAGCCCCAGCATTTT few TRBV20-1 TRBD1 TRBJ1-5
CAISGSLGRDRDSEQYF TGTGCCATCAGTGGGAGCTTAGGCCGGGACAGGGATTCCGAGCAGTACTTC . TRBV10-3 TRBD1 TRBJ2-7
CASKLAGHNEQFF TGTGCCAGCAAGCTAGCGGGACACAATGAGCAGTTCTTC . TRBV6-4 TRBD2 TRBJ2-1
CASSSTGGENYGYTF TGTGCCAGCAGTTCCACAGGGGGCGAAAACTATGGCTACACCTTC few TRBV6-5 TRBD1 TRBJ1-2
CATSDQAQLAGWSDEQYF TGTGCCACCAGTGATCAGGCCCAACTAGCGGGATGGTCAGACGAGCAGTACTTC many TRBV24-1 TRBD2 TRBJ2-7
CASTKQTSFAYEQYF TGTGCCAGCACCAAACAGACTAGCTTTGCCTACGAGCAGTACTTC few TRBV6-2/TRBV6-3 TRBD2 TRBJ2-7
CSARDQGRTNTGELFF TGCAGTGCTAGGGATCAGGGACGGACGAACACCGGGGAGCTGTTTTTT many TRBV20-1 . TRBJ2-2
CSARGLAGRTYEQYF TGCAGTGCTAGAGGGTTAGCGGGGCGAACCTACGAGCAGTACTTC . TRBV20-1 TRBD2 TRBJ2-7
CASSLVWGSGRETQYF TGTGCTAGCAGCTTAGTGTGGGGCTCGGGAAGAGAGACCCAGTACTTC once TRBV7-7 . TRBJ2-5
CASSGGGAGADTQYF TGCGCCAGCAGCGGAGGTGGAGCCGGGGCAGATACGCAGTATTTT few TRBV5-1 . TRBJ2-3
CASSLEPEQETQYF TGTGCCAGCAGCTTAGAACCAGAACAAGAGACCCAGTACTTC few TRBV7-6 . TRBJ2-5
CATNGGGGSRYEQYF TGTGCCACCAACGGGGGAGGCGGGAGTCGGTACGAGCAGTACTTC . TRBV10-3 TRBD2 TRBJ2-7
CASSPGWGNTEAFF TGTGCCAGCAGCCCAGGTTGGGGTAACACTGAAGCTTTCTTT . TRBV28 . TRBJ1-1
CSARLAGDTGELFF TGCAGTGCTAGACTAGCGGGAGACACCGGGGAGCTGTTTTTT medium-sized TRBV20-1 TRBD2 TRBJ2-2
CSARGGTSGGEQFF TGCAGTGCTAGAGGGGGGACTAGCGGAGGCGAGCAGTTCTTC few TRBV20-1 TRBD2 TRBJ2-1
CAISESMWGLAKNIQYF TGTGCCATCAGTGAGTCGATGTGGGGACTAGCCAAAAACATTCAGTACTTC . TRBV10-3 . TRBJ2-4
CASSYLQGTGIQYF TGTGCCAGCAGTTACCTCCAGGGTACCGGCATTCAGTACTTC . TRBV28 . TRBJ2-4
CASSVMTDTQYF TGCGCCAGCAGCGTTATGACAGATACGCAGTATTTT . TRBV5-1 . TRBJ2-3
CASSQASGSLFHSYNEQFF TGTGCCAGCAGCCAAGCAAGCGGGAGTCTGTTCCACTCCTACAATGAGCAGTTCTTC . TRBV4-2 TRBD2 TRBJ2-1
CATSSSQGRAGTEAFF TGTGCCACCAGTTCGTCACAGGGGAGAGCGGGAACTGAAGCTTTCTTT . TRBV24-1 TRBD1 TRBJ1-1
CASSEWGKQAFF TGTGCCAGCAGTGAATGGGGGAAACAAGCTTTCTTT . TRBV25-1 . TRBJ1-1
CASSGTGKKLFF TGTGCCAGCAGCGGGACAGGGAAAAAACTGTTTTTT . TRBV25-1 TRBD1 TRBJ1-4
CASSYVASGSGEQFF TGTGCCAGCAGTTACGTGGCTAGCGGGAGCGGGGAGCAGTTCTTC . TRBV6-2/TRBV6-3 TRBD2 TRBJ2-1
CASSLVQGPEAFF TGTGCCAGCAGTTTAGTACAGGGCCCTGAAGCTTTCTTT few TRBV12-3/TRBV12-4 . TRBJ1-1
CSAFSGSTDTQYF TGCAGTGCTTTTAGCGGGAGCACAGATACGCAGTATTTT many TRBV20-1 TRBD2 TRBJ2-3
CSARATSYYEQYF TGCAGTGCTAGGGCGACTAGCTACTACGAGCAGTACTTC many TRBV20-1 TRBD2 TRBJ2-7